The clone carrying this T cell receptor beta chain was counted between two and nine times. The entry originates in a study of blood T cell repertoires in COVID-19. Libraries were prepared by immunoSEQ multiplex PCR; TCRdb keeps only in-frame clonotypes and omits some of them. The sample has under 150,000 clones, around 86% seen once. The clonotype comes from a man in his forties or fifties with active or convalescent COVID-19. Input material: peripheral blood.

The CDR3, as DNA: TGTGCCAGCAGTCAACAAAGGACAGGAACCTACGAGCAGTACTTC. Protein product: CASSQQRTGTYEQYF. The V and J genes are TRBV4-2 and TRBJ2-7; 7 bases are shared with TRBD1. CDR1 is LGHNA, CDR2 YNFKEQ, per germline. V shed 6 bases, J shed 2 bases, and the junction held 10 bases outside the gene matches. The CDR3 sequence is 15 residues long.